A single T cell receptor (beta chain) is shown here with its context. The antigen remains unidentified. This entry comes from a study of CD8 T cells in ankylosing spondylitis. Study outcomes and limitations: With a CD8+ phenotype, disease-linked clones were relatively rare in peripheral blood. Prior literature has documented some motif variants in synovial fluid and blood from reactive arthritis. Researchers reportedly found disease-linked clones significantly enriched in matched ankylosing spondylitis synovial fluid.

The V gene end was trimmed by 8 bases and the J gene end by 3 bases; junction bases not matched to a gene: 3. The CDR3 length is 13 residues. In germline, CDR1 is LNHDA, CDR2 SQIVND (reference sequence). Each TCR beta library was made by quantitative 5'-RACE that incorporated molecular barcodes. TCRdb processed the 5' RACE reads anew with MiXCR; each CDR3 protein has one entry. The sample comprises hundreds of thousands of distinct CDR3 sequences, roughly 22% of which are singletons, and about an eighth rests with the top ten. This rearrangement joins TRBV19 to TRBJ2-2, with 7 nucleotides matching TRBD2. The specimen was blood, either unsorted or a sorted T cell fraction (not recorded which). The source of this sequence is a male donor with ankylosing spondylitis or in good health (not recorded which). The chain's CDR3 is CASFSGYTGELFF. CDR3 bases: TGTGCCAGTTTTAGCGGGTACACCGGGGAGCTGTTTTTT.